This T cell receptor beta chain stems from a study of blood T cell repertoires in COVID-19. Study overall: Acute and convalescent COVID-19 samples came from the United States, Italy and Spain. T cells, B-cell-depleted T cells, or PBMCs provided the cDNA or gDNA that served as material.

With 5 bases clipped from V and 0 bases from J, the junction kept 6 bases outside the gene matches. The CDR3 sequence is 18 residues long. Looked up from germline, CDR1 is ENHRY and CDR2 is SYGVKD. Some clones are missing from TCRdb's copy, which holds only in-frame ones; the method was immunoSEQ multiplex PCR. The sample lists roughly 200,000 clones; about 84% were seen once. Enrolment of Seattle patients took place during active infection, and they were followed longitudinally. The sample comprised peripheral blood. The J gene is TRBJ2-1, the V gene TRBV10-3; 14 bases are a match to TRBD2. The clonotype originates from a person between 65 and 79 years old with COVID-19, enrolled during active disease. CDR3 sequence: CAISRTSGGISSYNEQFF. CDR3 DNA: TGTGCCATCAGTAGGACTAGCGGGGGGATTAGCTCCTACAATGAGCAGTTCTTC.